These 10 T cell receptor beta chains were sequenced from one sample in a study of cytomegalovirus exposure and HLA in healthy donors. A multiplex PCR was run with 60 Vbeta primers and 13 Jbeta primers. TCRdb keeps only in-frame clones here, not all; method: immunoSEQ multiplex PCR. Among 120,000 or so clones listed, roughly four fifths were seen once. The sequencing input was PBMCs. These receptors all come from a man aged 18 to 30 in good health and CMV-seronegative.

This clone was seen only once. A read error may account for a junction end that differs from germline. V and J are TRBV27 and TRBJ2-7; tentative D call: TRBD1 (6 bases). This CDR3 spans 10 amino acids. Germline V gene sequence: CDR1 MNHEY, CDR2 SMNVEV (reference sequence). CDR3 in DNA: TGTGCCAGCGGGGGCTATGAGCTGTACTTC. Its translation: CASGGYELYF.

This clone was counted a few times. This sequence joins TRBV2 and TRBJ1-2; 12 bases agree with TRBD1. The CDR3 loop spans 17 amino acids. Germline lookup yields CDR1 SNHLY and CDR2 FYNNEI. V shed 6 bases and J 2 bases; nucleotides not matched to a gene: 10. CDR3 sequence reads: CASSYPGTGGRNYGYTF. CDR3 DNA: TGTGCCAGCAGCTACCCCGGGACAGGGGGCCGAAACTATGGCTACACCTTC. The full variable domain, rest sourced from reference TRBV2 and TRBJ1-2, is EPEVTQTPSHQVTQMGQEVILRCVPISNHLYFYWYRQILGQKVEFLVSFYNNEISEKSEIFDDQFSVERPDGSNFTLKIRSTKLEDSAMYFCASSYPGTGGRNYGYTFGSGTRLTVV.

Concerning this clone itself: At one boundary the junction diverges from the germline segment, which might be a read error. The rearrangement links TRBV7-9 to TRBJ2-7, with a possible D match to TRBD2 (6 bases). This CDR3 is 12 amino acids long. The V gene's germline CDR1 is SEHNR and CDR2 FQNEAQ (reference sequence). Here the CDR3 DNA reads TGTTCCAGCAGCTCGGAGGGTGGGAAGCAGTACTTC. Its protein is CSSSSEGGKQYF.

In its sample, this clone was seen a few times. This rearrangement joins TRBV6-5 to TRBJ2-5; possibly TRBD2 for D (6 bases). CDR1 MNHEY and CDR2 SVGAGI come from the germline V gene. V was shortened by 7 bases and J by 7 bases, with 19 bases between the two germline ends. The CDR3 is 14 amino acids. The DNA for the CDR3 is TGTGCCAGCACTCCGACACAGCTGGGAGGGACCCAGTACTTC. It is translated as CASTPTQLGGTQYF.

This chain connects TRBV5-1 to TRBJ2-7, with TRBD1 matching over 7 bases. Germline values: CDR1 SGHRS, CDR2 YFSETQ. V was pared by 5 bases and J by 5 bases, with 10 bases of the junction left unmatched. This CDR3 comprises 14 residues. The CDR3 DNA sequence: TGCGCCAGCAGTCCCGACAGGGTTATAGACGAGCAGTACTTC. It translates to CASSPDRVIDEQYF.

The V gene is TRBV6-1, the J gene TRBJ2-7, with 9 bases lining up with TRBD1. V lost 6 bases and J lost 5; bases outside the gene matches: 8. CDR3 length: 14 residues. Germline V gene lookup returns CDR1 MNHNS and CDR2 SASEGT. CDR3: CASSSDRGFDEQYF. The DNA of the CDR3 is TGTGCCAGCAGCTCGGACAGGGGTTTCGACGAGCAGTACTTC.

CDR3 region: CASKRANEKLFF. The CDR3 DNA reads TGTGCCAGCAAAAGAGCTAATGAAAAACTGTTTTTT. The V call is TRBV6-5, the J call TRBJ1-4; D is unclear. CDR1 is MNHEY and CDR2 is SVGAGI in the germline V gene. The CDR3 length is 12 residues. V dropped 7 bases and J dropped 3 bases, with 6 bases sitting between them.

This clone has just a few counts. This chain connects TRBV5-4 to TRBJ2-2, with D hard to call. The CDR3 has 14 amino acids. Germline V gene data show CDR1 as SGHNT and CDR2 as YYREEE (reference sequence). V was cut by 4 bases and J by 4 bases, with 11 bases left in between. The CDR3 here is CASSPHPTTGELFF. The DNA of the CDR3 is TGTGCCAGCAGCCCACATCCCACCACCGGGGAGCTGTTTTTT.

There are a few counts of this clone. J is TRBJ2-2 and V is TRBV29-1; possible D gene TRBD1, 5 bases. The CDR3 has 12 residues. Germline-derived CDR1 and CDR2 are SQVTM and ANQGSEA. Trimming cost V 6 bases and J 3 bases, with 8 bases left between them. The CDR3 sequence is CSVVGDTGELFF. The CDR3 DNA reads TGCAGCGTCGTAGGGGACACCGGGGAGCTGTTTTTT.

The rearrangement joins TRBV7-2 to TRBJ1-5, with 9 bases matching TRBD1. The CDR3 is 15 amino acids. Germline CDR1 is SGHTA and CDR2 is FQGNSA. Trimming removed 5 bases from V and 1 base from J; junction bases left unmatched: 3. CDR3 DNA: TGTGCCAGCAGCACGGACAGGGGAAGCAATCAGCCCCAGCATTTT. This sequence encodes CASSTDRGSNQPQHF.